This T cell receptor (beta chain) was obtained from a study of blood T cells in healthy people across ages. Overall study findings and caveats: Changes in expanded clonotypes were possibly confounded, as the CMV status of donors was unknown. Naive CD4+ cells and diversity were both higher in long-lived donors than in aged donors.

Per germline, CDR1 ENHRY and CDR2 SYGVKD. The CDR3 is 16 amino acids. Trimming removed 3 bases from V and 0 bases from J; junction bases left unmatched: 5. Sample-barcoded 5' priming and a J-beta primer mix drove a second PCR of about 6 to 11 cycles. Every individual sample yielded 2.5 million or more paired-end reads (each containing CDR3). TCRdb used MiXCR to reprocess the 5' RACE reads, holding one entry per CDR3 protein. The table lists about 780,000 distinct CDR3 sequences, 35% to 50% of them singletons. Comment on this clonotype: Its specificity is unknown.

The source material was blood. The sequence was obtained from an elderly man in good health. The chain carries TRBV10-3 and TRBJ2-1; the match to TRBD2 covers 7 bases. This CDR3 is CAISDLGLLSYNEQFF. The CDR3 nucleotides read TGTGCCATCAGTGACCTGGGACTACTCTCCTACAATGAGCAGTTCTTC.